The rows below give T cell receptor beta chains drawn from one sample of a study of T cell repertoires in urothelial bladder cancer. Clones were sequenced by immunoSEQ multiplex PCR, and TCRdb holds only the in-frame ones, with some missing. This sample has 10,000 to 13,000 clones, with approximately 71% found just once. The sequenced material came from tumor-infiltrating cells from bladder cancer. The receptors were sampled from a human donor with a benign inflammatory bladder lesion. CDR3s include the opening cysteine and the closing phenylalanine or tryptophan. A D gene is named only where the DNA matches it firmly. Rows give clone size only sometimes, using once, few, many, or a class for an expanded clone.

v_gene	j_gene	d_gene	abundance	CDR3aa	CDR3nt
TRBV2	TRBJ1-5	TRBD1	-	CASSDRTGGNQPQHF	TGTGCCAGCAGTGACAGGACAGGGGGCAATCAGCCCCAGCATTTT
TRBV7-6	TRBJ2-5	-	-	CASSLTGPKETQYF	TGTGCCAGCAGCTTAACTGGCCCGAAAGAGACCCAGTACTTC
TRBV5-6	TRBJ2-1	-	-	CASSLSPRYNEQFF	TGTGCCAGCAGCTTGAGCCCCCGCTACAATGAGCAGTTCTTC
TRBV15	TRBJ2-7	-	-	CATSRDRREQYF	TGTGCCACCAGCAGAGATAGGCGCGAGCAGTACTTC
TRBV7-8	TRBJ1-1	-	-	CASSLGVIEAFF	TGTGCCAGCAGCTTAGGCGTCATCGAAGCTTTCTTT
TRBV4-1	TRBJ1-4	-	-	CASSQEGQPKLFF	TGCGCCAGCAGCCAAGAAGGCCAGCCCAAACTGTTTTTT
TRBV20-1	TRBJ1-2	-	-	CSARVQSGYTF	TGCAGTGCTAGAGTGCAGAGTGGCTACACCTTC
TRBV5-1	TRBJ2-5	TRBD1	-	CASSSVGQGAWETQYF	TGCGCCAGCAGCTCCGTTGGACAGGGGGCCTGGGAGACCCAGTACTTC
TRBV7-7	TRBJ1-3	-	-	CASSLGTPGNTIYF	TGTGCCAGCAGCTTAGGGACTCCAGGAAACACCATATATTTT
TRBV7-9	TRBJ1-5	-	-	CASSLGAGGTNQPQHF	TGTGCCAGCAGCTTAGGGGCAGGCGGAACAAATCAGCCCCAGCATTTT
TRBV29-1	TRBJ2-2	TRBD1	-	CSVSPGQGTGELFF	TGCAGCGTTAGCCCGGGACAGGGGACCGGGGAGCTGTTTTTT
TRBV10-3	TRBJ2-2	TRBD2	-	CAISEPGGPDTGELFF	TGTGCCATCAGTGAACCGGGGGGGCCAGACACCGGGGAGCTGTTTTTT
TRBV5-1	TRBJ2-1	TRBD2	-	CASSIGPTSGRYNEQFF	TGCGCCAGCAGCATTGGGCCGACTAGCGGAAGGTACAATGAGCAGTTCTTC
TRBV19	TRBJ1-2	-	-	CASSTTGPPADYGYTF	TGTGCCAGTAGTACCACCGGGCCCCCAGCCGACTATGGCTACACCTTC
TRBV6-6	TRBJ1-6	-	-	CASSWGRENSPLHF	TGTGCCAGCAGTTGGGGCAGGGAAAATTCACCCCTCCACTTT
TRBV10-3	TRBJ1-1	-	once	CAISAPTGFRTEAFF	TGTGCCATCAGTGCCCCAACGGGCTTCCGCACTGAAGCTTTCTTT
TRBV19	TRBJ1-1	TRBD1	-	CASSPRQGNTEAFF	TGTGCCAGTAGTCCTAGACAGGGGAACACTGAAGCTTTCTTT
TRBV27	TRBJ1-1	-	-	CASSQTGGSVGGAFF	TGTGCCAGCAGTCAAACCGGTGGCAGTGTGGGGGGAGCTTTCTTT
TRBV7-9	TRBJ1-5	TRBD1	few	CASSLAGQGAEQPQHF	TGTGCCAGCAGCTTAGCTGGACAGGGGGCGGAACAGCCCCAGCATTTT
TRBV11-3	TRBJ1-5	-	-	CASSLELGQSQSAQHF	TGTGCCAGCAGCTTAGAGTTAGGACAGTCGCAGTCAGCCCAGCATTTT
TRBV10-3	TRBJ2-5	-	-	CAISESTVQETQYF	TGTGCCATCAGTGAGTCGACTGTCCAAGAGACCCAGTACTTC
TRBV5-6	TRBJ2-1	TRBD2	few	CASSFGDYRGEQFF	TGTGCCAGCAGCTTCGGGGACTATCGGGGTGAGCAGTTCTTC
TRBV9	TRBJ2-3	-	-	CASSVDPGAADTQYF	TGTGCCAGCAGCGTAGATCCGGGGGCCGCCGATACGCAGTATTTT
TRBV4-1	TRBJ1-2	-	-	CASSQEFQARYTF	TGCGCCAGCAGCCAAGAATTCCAGGCTCGCTACACCTTC
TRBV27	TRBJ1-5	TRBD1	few	CASSWGQGDQPQHF	TGTGCCAGCAGTTGGGGACAGGGGGATCAGCCCCAGCATTTT
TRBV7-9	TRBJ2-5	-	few	CASSLAETQYF	TGTGCCAGCAGCTTAGCAGAGACCCAGTACTTC
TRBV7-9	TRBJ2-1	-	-	CASSLELAANEQFF	TGTGCCAGCAGCTTAGAATTAGCGGCCAATGAGCAGTTCTTC
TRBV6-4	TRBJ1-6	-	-	CASSLDRPYNSPLHF	TGTGCCAGCAGCCTTGACAGGCCCTATAATTCACCCCTCCACTTT
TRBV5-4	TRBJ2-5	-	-	CASSLGGATGTQYF	TGTGCCAGCAGCTTGGGTGGGGCTACGGGGACCCAGTACTTC
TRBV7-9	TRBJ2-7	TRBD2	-	CASSFPTSGSYEQYF	TGTGCCAGCAGCTTCCCGACTAGCGGCTCCTACGAGCAGTACTTC
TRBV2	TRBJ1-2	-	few	CASSERPAGNYGYTF	TGTGCCAGCAGTGAAAGGCCCGCGGGAAACTATGGCTACACCTTC
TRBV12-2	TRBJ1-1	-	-	CASRTPGTGMNTEAFF	TGTGCAAGTCGAACGCCCGGGACGGGGATGAACACTGAAGCTTTCTTT
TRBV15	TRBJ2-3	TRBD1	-	CATSPTGAETDTQYF	TGTGCCACCAGCCCGACAGGGGCGGAGACAGATACGCAGTATTTT
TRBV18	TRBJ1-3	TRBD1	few	CASSQGQGTGNTIYF	TGTGCCAGCTCACAGGGACAGGGAACTGGAAACACCATATATTTT
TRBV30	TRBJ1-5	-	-	CAWSLGQDSNQPQHF	TGTGCCTGGAGTCTCGGGCAGGATAGCAATCAGCCCCAGCATTTT
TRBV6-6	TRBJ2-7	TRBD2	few	CANLGGGKQYF	TGTGCCAACCTTGGGGGGGGGAAACAGTACTTC
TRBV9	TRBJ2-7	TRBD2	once	CASGGDYEQYF	TGTGCCAGCGGGGGGGACTACGAGCAGTACTTC
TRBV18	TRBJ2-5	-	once	CASSAGTGVQETQYF	TGTGCCAGCTCAGCCGGGACCGGAGTCCAAGAGACCCAGTACTTC
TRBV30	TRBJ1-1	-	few	CAWSSGNTEAFF	TGTGCCTGGAGTTCAGGGAACACTGAAGCTTTCTTT
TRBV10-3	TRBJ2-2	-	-	CAIRTPGQGVSTGELFF	TGTGCCATCAGAACGCCCGGGCAGGGAGTCTCAACCGGGGAGCTGTTTTTT
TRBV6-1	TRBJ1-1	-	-	CASSRLGGVDTEAFF	TGTGCCAGCAGTCGTCTAGGGGGAGTAGATACTGAAGCTTTCTTT
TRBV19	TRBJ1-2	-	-	CASSMGDYGYTF	TGTGCCAGTAGTATGGGGGACTATGGCTACACCTTC
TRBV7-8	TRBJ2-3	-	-	CASSLETDTQYF	TGTGCCAGCAGCTTAGAAACAGATACGCAGTATTTT
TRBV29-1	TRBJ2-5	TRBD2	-	CSVEEERDRWMGTQYF	TGCAGCGTTGAAGAAGAGCGGGACCGTTGGATGGGGACCCAGTACTTC
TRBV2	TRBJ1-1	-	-	CASSYVFPTEAFF	TGTGCCAGCAGTTACGTGTTCCCCACTGAAGCTTTCTTT
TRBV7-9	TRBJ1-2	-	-	CASSPYGTGGYTF	TGTGCCAGCAGCCCTTACGGAACGGGGGGCTACACCTTC
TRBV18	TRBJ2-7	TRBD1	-	CASSGQGLIGEQYF	TGTGCCAGCTCGGGACAGGGGCTCATAGGGGAGCAGTACTTC
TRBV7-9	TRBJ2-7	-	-	CASSLQQGYEQYF	TGTGCCAGCAGCCTCCAACAGGGCTACGAGCAGTACTTC
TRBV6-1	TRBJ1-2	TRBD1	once	CASSELRTGDYGYTF	TGTGCCAGCAGTGAATTGAGGACAGGGGACTATGGCTACACCTTC
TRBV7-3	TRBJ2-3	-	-	CASSLNLQGGPDTQYF	TGTGCCAGCAGCTTAAATCTGCAGGGAGGCCCAGATACGCAGTATTTT
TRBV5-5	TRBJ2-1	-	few	CASSRSQVHEHNEQFF	TGTGCCAGCAGCCGCTCCCAGGTCCACGAACACAATGAGCAGTTCTTC